The rows below give T cell receptor beta chains drawn from one sample of a study of cytomegalovirus exposure and HLA in healthy donors. Data came from immunoSEQ multiplex PCR; TCRdb stores just in-frame clones and leaves some out. The sample carries 100,000 to 150,000 clones, roughly nine tenths recorded once. Sequencing was carried out using PBMCs. These receptors were obtained from a woman aged 18-29 years in good health and CMV-seronegative. The CDR3 runs from the conserved cysteine through the conserved F or W. The D gene is left open where the match is weak. The size field is filled for only some rows; it gives once, few, many or a size class.

V gene	D gene	clone size	J gene	CDR3 protein	CDR3 DNA
TRBV29-1	TRBD2	few	TRBJ2-5	CSTAGVMRETQYF	TGCAGCACCGCGGGGGTAATGCGGGAGACCCAGTACTTC
TRBV12-5	TRBD2	.	TRBJ2-5	CAILIGTSGAGETQYF	TGTGCTATATTGATCGGGACTAGCGGGGCAGGGGAGACCCAGTACTTC
TRBV6-1	TRBD2	.	TRBJ2-7	CASGGLAWEQYF	TGTGCCAGCGGGGGACTAGCCTGGGAGCAGTACTTC
TRBV5-5	.	.	TRBJ2-2	CASSFFLLFSGELFF	TGTGCCAGCAGCTTTTTCTTATTATTCTCCGGGGAGCTGTTTTTT
TRBV10-3	.	.	TRBJ2-1	CAISKGGVSSYNEQFF	TGTGCCATCAGTAAGGGGGGGGTTAGCTCCTACAATGAGCAGTTCTTC
TRBV6-1	.	few	TRBJ1-6	CASSQYRLDSPLHF	TGTGCCAGCAGCCAATACAGGCTCGATTCACCCCTCCACTTT
TRBV7-8	TRBD2	once	TRBJ2-2	CASSDPSGSGGHTGELFF	TGTGCCAGCAGCGACCCTTCCGGGAGCGGGGGGCACACCGGGGAGCTGTTTTTT
TRBV7-7	.	.	TRBJ2-2	CASSPGPRGYTGELFF	TGTGCCAGCAGTCCCGGGCCCCGCGGGTACACCGGGGAGCTGTTTTTT
TRBV9	TRBD1	.	TRBJ1-5	CASSPEDRGGQPQHF	TGTGCCAGCAGCCCAGAAGACAGGGGAGGGCAGCCCCAGCATTTT
TRBV2	.	.	TRBJ2-7	CASSDRDILTYEQYF	TGTGCCAGCAGTGACAGGGACATCCTCACCTACGAGCAGTACTTC